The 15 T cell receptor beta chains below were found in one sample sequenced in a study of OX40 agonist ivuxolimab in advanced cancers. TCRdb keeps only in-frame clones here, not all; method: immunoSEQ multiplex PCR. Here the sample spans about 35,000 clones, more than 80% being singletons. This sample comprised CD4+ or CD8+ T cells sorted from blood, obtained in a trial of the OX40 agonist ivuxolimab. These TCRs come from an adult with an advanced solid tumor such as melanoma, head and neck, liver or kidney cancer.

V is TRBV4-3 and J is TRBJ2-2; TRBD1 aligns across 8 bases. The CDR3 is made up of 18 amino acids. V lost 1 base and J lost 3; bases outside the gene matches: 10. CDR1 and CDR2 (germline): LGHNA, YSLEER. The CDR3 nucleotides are TGCGCCAGCAGCCAAGTCCTTCCGGGACAGGCAGACACCGGGGAGCTGTTTTTT. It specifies CASSQVLPGQADTGELFF.

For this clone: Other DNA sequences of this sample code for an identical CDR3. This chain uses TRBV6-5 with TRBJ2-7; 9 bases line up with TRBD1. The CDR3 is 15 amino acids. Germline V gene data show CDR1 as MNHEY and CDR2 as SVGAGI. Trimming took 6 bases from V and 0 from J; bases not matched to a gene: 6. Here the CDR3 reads CASRVGQGPSYEQYF. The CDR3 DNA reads TGTGCCAGCAGAGTGGGACAGGGCCCCTCCTACGAGCAGTACTTC.

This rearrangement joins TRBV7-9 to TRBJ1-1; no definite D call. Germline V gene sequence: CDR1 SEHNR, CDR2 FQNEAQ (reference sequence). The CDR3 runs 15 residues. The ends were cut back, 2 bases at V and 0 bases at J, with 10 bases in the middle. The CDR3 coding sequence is TGTGCCAGCAGCTTACTTACAGTCATGAACACTGAAGCTTTCTTT. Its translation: CASSLLTVMNTEAFF.

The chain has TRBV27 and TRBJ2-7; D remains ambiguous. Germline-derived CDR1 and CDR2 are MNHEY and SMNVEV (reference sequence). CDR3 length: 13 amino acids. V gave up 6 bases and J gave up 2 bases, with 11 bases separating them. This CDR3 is CASSPRRAYEQYF. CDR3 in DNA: TGTGCCAGCAGCCCGCGCCGGGCCTACGAGCAGTACTTC.

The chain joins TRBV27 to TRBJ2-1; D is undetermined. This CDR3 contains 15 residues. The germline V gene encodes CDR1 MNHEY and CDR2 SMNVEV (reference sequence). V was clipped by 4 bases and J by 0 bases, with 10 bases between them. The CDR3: CASSSPSYSYNEQFF. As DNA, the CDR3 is TGTGCCAGCAGTTCCCCCTCGTACTCCTACAATGAGCAGTTCTTC.

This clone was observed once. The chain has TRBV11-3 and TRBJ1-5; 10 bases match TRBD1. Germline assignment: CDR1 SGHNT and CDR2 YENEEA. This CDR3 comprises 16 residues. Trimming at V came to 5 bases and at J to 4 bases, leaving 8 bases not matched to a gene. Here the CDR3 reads CASSPGQGRWNQPQHF. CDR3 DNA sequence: TGTGCCAGCAGCCCGGGACAGGGGAGGTGGAATCAGCCCCAGCATTTT. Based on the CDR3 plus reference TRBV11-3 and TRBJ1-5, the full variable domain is EAGVVQSPRYKIIEKKQPVAFWCNPISGHNTLYWYLQNLGQGPELLIRYENEEAVDDSQLPKDRFSAERLKGVDSTLKIQPAELGDSAVYLCASSPGQGRWNQPQHFGDGTRLSIL.

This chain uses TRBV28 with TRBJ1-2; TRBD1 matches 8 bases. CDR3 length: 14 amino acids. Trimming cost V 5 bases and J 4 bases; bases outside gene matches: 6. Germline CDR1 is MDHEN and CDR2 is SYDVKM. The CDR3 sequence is CASSANRGIYGYTF. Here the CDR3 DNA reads TGTGCCAGCAGTGCAAACAGGGGGATCTATGGCTACACCTTC.

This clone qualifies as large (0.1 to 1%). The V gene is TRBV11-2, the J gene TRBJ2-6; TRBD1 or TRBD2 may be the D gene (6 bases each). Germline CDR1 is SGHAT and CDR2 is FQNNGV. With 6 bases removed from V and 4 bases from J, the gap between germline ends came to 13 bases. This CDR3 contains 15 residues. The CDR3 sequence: CASSPTGGGANVLTF. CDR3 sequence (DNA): TGTGCCAGCAGTCCAACCGGGGGCGGGGCCAACGTCCTGACTTTC.

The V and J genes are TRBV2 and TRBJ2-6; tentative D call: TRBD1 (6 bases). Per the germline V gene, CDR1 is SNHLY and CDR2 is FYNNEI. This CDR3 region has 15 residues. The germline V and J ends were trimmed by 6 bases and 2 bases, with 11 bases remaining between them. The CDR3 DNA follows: TGTGCCAGCAGCGCTACAGGGACTGGGGCCAACGTCCTGACTTTC. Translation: CASSATGTGANVLTF.

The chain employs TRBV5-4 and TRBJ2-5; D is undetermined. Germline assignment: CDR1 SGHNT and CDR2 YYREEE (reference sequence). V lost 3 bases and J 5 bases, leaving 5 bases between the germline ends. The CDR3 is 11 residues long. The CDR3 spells CASSYAETQYF. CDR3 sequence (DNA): TGTGCCAGCAGCTACGCGGAGACCCAGTACTTC. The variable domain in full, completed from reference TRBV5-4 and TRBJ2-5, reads ETGVTQSPTHLIKTRGQQVTLRCSSQSGHNTVSWYQQALGQGPQFIFQYYREEENGRGNFPPRFSGLQFPNYSSELNVNALELDDSALYLCASSYAETQYFGPGTRLLVL.

DNA of the CDR3: TGTGCCAGCAGCCAATCCCCCCAAGAGACCCAGTACTTC. Translating it yields CASSQSPQETQYF. The rearrangement links TRBV16 to TRBJ2-5; D is ambiguous. Germline lookup yields CDR1 KGHSY and CDR2 FQNENV. The CDR3 sequence is 13 residues long. Trimming left V 0 bases short and J 1 base short, with 3 bases between. The variable domain in full, with the rest retrieved from reference TRBV16 and TRBJ2-5, is GEEVAQTPKHLVRGEGQKAKLYCAPIKGHSYVFWYQQVLKNEFKFLISFQNENVFDETGMPKERFSAKCLPNSPCSLEIQATKLEDSAVYFCASSQSPQETQYFGPGTRLLVL.

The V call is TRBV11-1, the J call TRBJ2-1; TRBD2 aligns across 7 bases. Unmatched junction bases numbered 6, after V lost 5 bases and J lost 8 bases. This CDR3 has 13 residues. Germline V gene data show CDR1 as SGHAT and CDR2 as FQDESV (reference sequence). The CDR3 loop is CASSPPGRDEQFF. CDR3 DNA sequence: TGTGCCAGCAGCCCCCCGGGGAGGGATGAGCAGTTCTTC.

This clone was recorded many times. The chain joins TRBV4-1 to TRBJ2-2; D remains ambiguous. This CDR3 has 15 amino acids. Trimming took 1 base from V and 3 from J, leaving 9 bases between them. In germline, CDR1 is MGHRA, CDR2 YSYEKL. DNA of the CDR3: TGCGCCAGCAGCCAAGGGGCAGGCTACACCGGGGAGCTGTTTTTT. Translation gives CASSQGAGYTGELFF.

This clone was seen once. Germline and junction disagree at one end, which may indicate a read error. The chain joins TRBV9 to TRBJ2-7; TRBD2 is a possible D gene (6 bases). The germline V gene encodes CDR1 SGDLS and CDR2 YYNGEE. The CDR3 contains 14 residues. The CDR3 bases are TGTGCCAGCAGCGGCGGGACGGACCCTTACGGGCAGTACTTC. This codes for CASSGGTDPYGQYF.

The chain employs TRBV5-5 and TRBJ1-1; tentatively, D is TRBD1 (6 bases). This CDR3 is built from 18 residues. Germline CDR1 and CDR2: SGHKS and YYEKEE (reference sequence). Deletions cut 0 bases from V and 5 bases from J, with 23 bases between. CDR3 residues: CASSLGPGHPRVGTEAFF. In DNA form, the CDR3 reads TGTGCCAGCAGCTTGGGCCCGGGACACCCCCGTGTGGGTACTGAAGCTTTCTTT.